What follows are 18 T cell receptor beta chains derived from one specimen sequenced in a study of blood T cell repertoires in COVID-19 (dated by TCRdb to about 2020). Receptor amplification or capture employed the immunoSEQ multiplex PCR assay. What TCRdb holds here is the immuneACCESS table cut down to in-frame rearrangements. Part of the clones is not present; checked against another copy, under half of the missing clones reflect an unresolved V gene, and the others are unexplained. In this sample the table shows about 410,000 clones, 89% of which occur a single time. The ten largest clones add up to less than 2% of the sample. Sequencing was done on a sample of peripheral blood. The receptors stem from a woman aged 35 to 49 with COVID-19, enrolled during active disease.

This clone was seen once. The J gene is TRBJ1-1, the V gene TRBV27, with 12 bases identical to TRBD1. V lost 5 bases, J lost 1 base, and 8 bases stayed unmatched. In germline, CDR1 is MNHEY, CDR2 SMNVEV (reference sequence). CDR3 length equals 17 residues. CDR3 sequence (DNA): TGTGCCAGCAGTCACTCGGGACAGGGGGCACGGAACACTGAAGCTTTCTTT. Translated, it gives CASSHSGQGARNTEAFF.

The chain combines TRBV7-3 with TRBJ2-2; unclear D gene. V lost 4 bases and J 5 bases, leaving 8 bases between the germline ends. The CDR3 totals 13 residues. Germline assignment: CDR1 SGHTA and CDR2 FQGTGA. Written as DNA, the CDR3 is TGTGCCAGCAGCTCACCGGGTACCGGGGAGCTGTTTTTT. This sequence encodes CASSSPGTGELFF.

The CDR3 spells CASSLTADKETQYF. CDR3 sequence (DNA): TGTGCCAGCAGCTTAACGGCAGATAAAGAGACCCAGTACTTC. The chain joins TRBV7-3 to TRBJ2-5, with D unresolved. The CDR3 extends over 14 amino acids. Germline-derived CDR1 and CDR2 are SGHTA and FQGTGA. V dropped 0 bases and J dropped 3 bases, with 8 bases sitting between them.

J is TRBJ1-5 and V is TRBV4-1; perhaps TRBD1 as D (6 bases). V lost 5 bases, J lost 5 bases, and 13 bases lay in between. Germline CDR1 is MGHRA and CDR2 is YSYEKL. The length of the CDR3 is 14 residues. The CDR3 bases are TGCGCCAGCAGCTCAGAAGGGGGTTATCAGCCCCAGCATTTT. The encoded protein is CASSSEGGYQPQHF.

Remarks on this clone: This same CDR3 is encoded by further DNA sequences in the sample. The rearrangement links TRBV9 to TRBJ1-6; D gene ambiguous. Germline loops: CDR1 SGDLS, CDR2 YYNGEE. There are 15 residues in the CDR3. V dropped 0 bases and J dropped 0 bases, with 4 bases sitting between them. CDR3: CASSVGSSYNSPLHF. For the CDR3, the DNA is TGTGCCAGCAGCGTAGGGAGCTCCTATAATTCACCCCTCCACTTT.

The chain couples TRBV14 to TRBJ2-6, with a weak D call TRBD1 (6 bases). V was clipped by 0 bases and J by 4 bases, with 13 bases between them. There are 17 residues in the CDR3. CDR1 is SGHDN and CDR2 is FVKESK in the germline V gene. CDR3 sequence reads: CASSQDTGDRGANVLTF. In DNA form, the CDR3 reads TGTGCCAGCAGCCAAGATACTGGTGACAGGGGGGCCAACGTCCTGACTTTC.

This chain links TRBV10-3 with TRBJ1-4, with TRBD1 matching over 9 bases. V trimming: 3 bases; J trimming: 7 bases; junction bases outside the gene matches: 6. CDR3 size: 15 residues. Germline V gene sequence: CDR1 ENHRY, CDR2 SYGVKD. Here the CDR3 reads CAISDRDRDGEKLFF. For the CDR3, the DNA is TGTGCCATCAGTGACCGGGACAGGGATGGTGAAAAACTGTTTTTT.

A remark on this clone: The CDR3 carries no conserved terminal phenylalanine or tryptophan, so it likely arises from a read error. The DNA is left out, because the CDR3 cannot be placed on it with certainty; the CDR3 is given as TCRdb lists it. J is TRBJ1-2 and V is TRBV28; no check of the table's D call, TRBD1, against the DNA was made. The CDR3 has 16 residues if both end residues are counted. Per the germline V gene, CDR1 is MDHEN and CDR2 is SYDVKM. CDR3 sequence: CASSPIPNLGGLPLGP.

This chain joins TRBV6-5 and TRBJ2-7; maybe TRBD1 (6 bases). Germline V lookup: CDR1 MNHEY, CDR2 SVGAGI. This CDR3 has 14 residues. V lost 0 bases to trimming and J lost 6 bases, with 12 bases between them. The CDR3 DNA reads as TGTGCCAGCAGTTACTCGACCCAGGGGAGCGAGCAGTACTTC. Encoded protein: CASSYSTQGSEQYF.

The rearrangement uses TRBV18 and TRBJ2-2; D might be TRBD1 (6 bases). Per germline, CDR1 KGHSH and CDR2 LQKENI. Trimming removed 3 bases from V and 3 bases from J, with 11 bases in between. The CDR3 extends over 15 amino acids. CDR3 residues: CASSPPGQYTGELFF. As DNA, the CDR3 is TGTGCCAGCTCACCGCCTGGACAGTACACCGGGGAGCTGTTTTTT.

V gene TRBV9 combines with J gene TRBJ1-1; 8 nucleotides match TRBD1. Germline V lookup: CDR1 SGDLS, CDR2 YYNGEE. This CDR3 region has 15 residues. V was pared by 4 bases and J by 6 bases, with 11 bases of the junction left unmatched. The CDR3 DNA sequence: TGTGCCAGCAGCCCCCGTGCCGACAGGGGACCTGAAGCTTTCTTT. As protein: CASSPRADRGPEAFF.

This clone turned up a few times. The chain carries TRBV19 and TRBJ2-2; possibly TRBD1 for D (6 bases). Germline V gives CDR1 LNHDA, CDR2 SQIVND (reference sequence). CDR3 length: 16 residues. Trimming removed 6 bases from V and 1 base from J, with 15 bases in between. The CDR3, as DNA: TGTGCCAGTAGCCCGACAGGCAGCCGGAACACCGGGGAGCTGTTTTTT. Encoded protein: CASSPTGSRNTGELFF.

J is TRBJ2-1 and V is TRBV7-2; D is unclear. The V and J ends lost 2 bases and 7 bases respectively, with 12 bases between them. Germline V gene data show CDR1 as SGHTA and CDR2 as FQGNSA. The CDR3 runs 14 residues. The chain's CDR3 is CASSLMRSLNEQFF. In DNA, the CDR3 is TGTGCCAGCAGCTTAATGAGGTCCTTGAATGAGCAGTTCTTC.

This clone was counted once. This sequence joins TRBV21-1 and TRBJ1-2; TRBD1, the D gene given by the table, was not confirmed from the DNA. TRBV21-1 has pseudogene status. The CDR3 spans 17 residues. Here the CDR3 reads CASSRREQGASGYGYTF. As DNA, the CDR3 is TGTGCCAGCAGCAGAAGAGAACAGGGGGCCTCGGGTTATGGCTACACCTTC.

This sequence joins TRBV12-5 and TRBJ1-5; D is unresolved. The CDR3 has 17 residues. V lost 4 bases, J lost 1 base, and 17 bases lay in between. Germline lookup yields CDR1 LGHNT and CDR2 FRNRAP. The CDR3 sequence is CASGSPTLPGSNQPQHF. The CDR3 DNA sequence: TGTGCTAGTGGTTCCCCCACGCTTCCTGGCAGCAATCAGCCCCAGCATTTT. The full variable domain, rest sourced from reference TRBV12-5 and TRBJ1-5, is DARVTQTPRHKVTEMGQEVTMRCQPILGHNTVFWYRQTMMQGLELLAYFRNRAPLDDSGMPKDRFSAEMPDATLATLKIQPSEPRDSAVYFCASGSPTLPGSNQPQHFGDGTRLSIL.

Worth noting for this clone: Additional DNA sequences in this sample encode the identical CDR3. The chain employs TRBV11-2 and TRBJ1-5; D is possibly TRBD1 (6 bases). The ends were cut back, 5 bases at V and 3 bases at J, with 11 bases in the middle. CDR3 size: 14 residues. From germline, CDR1 is SGHAT and CDR2 FQNNGV. The CDR3 sequence is CASSPTGNNQPQHF. The CDR3 DNA is TGTGCCAGCAGCCCGACAGGAAACAATCAGCCCCAGCATTTT.

V gene TRBV19 combines with J gene TRBJ2-7, with TRBD1 matching 8 bases. Germline CDR1 reads LNHDA; CDR2 reads SQIVND (reference sequence). The CDR3 has 16 amino acids. The J segment lost 2 bases and the V segment lost 3 bases, leaving 9 bases of the junction unmatched. The CDR3 sequence: CASSIRGDRRTYEQYF. For the CDR3, the DNA is TGTGCCAGTAGTATTAGAGGGGACAGGCGAACCTACGAGCAGTACTTC.

The V gene is TRBV7-9, the J gene TRBJ1-4; D is unresolved. The CDR3 extends over 15 amino acids. Germline V lookup: CDR1 SEHNR, CDR2 FQNEAQ (reference sequence). With 5 bases removed from V and 1 base from J, the gap between germline ends came to 11 bases. CDR3 sequence: CASSVPRVTNEKLFF. CDR3 sequence (DNA): TGTGCCAGCAGCGTCCCACGGGTAACTAATGAAAAACTGTTTTTT.